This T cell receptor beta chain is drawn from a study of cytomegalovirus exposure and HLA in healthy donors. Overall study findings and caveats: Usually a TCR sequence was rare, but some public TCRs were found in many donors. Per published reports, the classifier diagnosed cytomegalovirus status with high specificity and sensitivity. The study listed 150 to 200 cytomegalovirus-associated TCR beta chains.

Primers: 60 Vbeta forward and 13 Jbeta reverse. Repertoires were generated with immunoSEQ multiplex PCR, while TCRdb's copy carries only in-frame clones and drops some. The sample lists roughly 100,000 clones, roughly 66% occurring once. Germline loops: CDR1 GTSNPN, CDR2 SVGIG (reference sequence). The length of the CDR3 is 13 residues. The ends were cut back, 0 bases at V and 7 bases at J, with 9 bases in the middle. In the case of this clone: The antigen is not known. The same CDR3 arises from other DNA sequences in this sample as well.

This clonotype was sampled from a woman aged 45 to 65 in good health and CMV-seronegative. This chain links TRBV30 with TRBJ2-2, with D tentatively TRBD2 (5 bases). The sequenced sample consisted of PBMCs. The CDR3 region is CAWSVPGNGELFF. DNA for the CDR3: TGTGCCTGGAGTGTACCGGGGAACGGGGAGCTGTTTTTT.